These 21 T cell receptor beta chains came from one sample sequenced in a study of blood T cells in healthy people across ages. A second PCR, run for 7 to 11 cycles, used a sample-barcoded 5' primer plus a J-beta primer mix. TCRdb independently ran MiXCR on the 5' RACE reads; one entry per CDR3 protein. The sample has about 1.8 million distinct CDR3 sequences; about 49% are singletons. Sequencing input: blood. All receptors come from a middle-aged woman in good health.

J is TRBJ2-1 and V is TRBV7-3, with D perhaps matching TRBD2 (6 bases). The V end lost 5 bases, the J end lost 6 bases, and 17 bases lay between the germline ends. This CDR3 spans 15 amino acids. Germline assignment: CDR1 SGHTA and CDR2 FQGTGA. The chain's CDR3 is CASSPIGGDPNEQFF. For the CDR3, the DNA is TGTGCCAGCAGCCCTATTGGAGGGGATCCCAATGAGCAGTTCTTC.

The chain has TRBV7-8 and TRBJ2-1, with D possibly matching TRBD1 (6 bases). There are 15 residues in the CDR3. Germline CDR1 and CDR2: SGHVS and FQNEAQ. Trimming took 1 base from V and 14 from J, leaving 21 bases between them. The CDR3 DNA reads TGTGCCAGCAGCTTAGTTGGTGCGGTACAGGGTTTTAAGTTCTTC. Translating it yields CASSLVGAVQGFKFF. Based on the CDR3 plus reference TRBV7-8 and TRBJ2-1, the full variable domain is GAGVSQSPRYKVAKRGQDVALRCDPISGHVSLFWYQQALGQGPEFLTYFQNEAQLDKSGLPSDRFFAERPEGSVSTLKIQRTQQEDSAVYLCASSLVGAVQGFKFFGPGTRLTVL.

This chain links TRBV7-6 with TRBJ2-1, with TRBD1 identical over 8 bases. The germline CDR1 and CDR2 sequences are SGHVS and FNYEAQ. This CDR3 is 16 amino acids long. The V and J ends lost 1 base and 8 bases, in that order; junction bases with no gene match: 10. CDR3 region: CASSLGGAGGLDEQFF. CDR3 DNA: TGTGCCAGCAGCTTAGGAGGGGCAGGGGGCCTCGATGAGCAGTTCTTC.

This chain connects TRBV7-9 to TRBJ2-3; 11 bases map to TRBD2. V lost 4 bases and J lost 2; bases outside the gene matches: 11. This CDR3 is 18 amino acids long. Germline CDR1 is SEHNR and CDR2 is FQNEAQ (reference sequence). CDR3 bases: TGTGCCAGCAGCTCAACGTTTCTAGCGGGGGGCCCCACAGATACGCAGTATTTT. This encodes CASSSTFLAGGPTDTQYF.

The chain is built from TRBV20-1 and TRBJ1-5, with D perhaps TRBD1 (5 bases). The CDR3 covers 16 residues. CDR1 is DFQATT, CDR2 SNEGSKA, per germline (reference sequence). Trimming stripped 3 bases from V and 0 bases from J, with 15 bases between. CDR3 amino acids: CSARSGRVHSNQPQHF. The CDR3 DNA follows: TGCAGTGCTAGGTCGGGCAGGGTTCATAGCAATCAGCCCCAGCATTTT.

The chain joins TRBV6-6 to TRBJ2-7; D call uncertain. The V gene's germline CDR1 is MNHNY and CDR2 SVGAGI (reference sequence). This CDR3 spans 10 amino acids. Deletions cut 7 bases from V and 7 bases from J, with 8 bases between. CDR3: CASTRREQYF. DNA for the CDR3: TGTGCCAGCACCCGTCGAGAGCAGTACTTC.

The chain employs TRBV28 and TRBJ1-2, with a possible D match to TRBD1 (6 bases). The CDR3 spans 12 residues. Between the trimmed V and J ends, which lost 9 bases and 5 bases, there was a span of 13 bases. Germline V lookup: CDR1 MDHEN, CDR2 SYDVKM. CDR3 coding DNA: TGTGCCAGGGTCCCAGGGGTATATGGCTACACCTTC. The encoded protein is CARVPGVYGYTF.

The rearrangement joins TRBV11-2 to TRBJ2-7; 12 bases agree with TRBD2. Judging by the DNA end, TRBJ2-5 fits better; the J call may be wrong. CDR1 is SGHAT, CDR2 FQNNGV, per germline. The CDR3 covers 17 residues. CDR3 region: CASRPPSGGAVGETQYF. Written as DNA, the CDR3 is TGTGCCAGCAGACCTCCTAGCGGGGGGGCCGTCGGGGAGACCCAGTACTTC.

The rearrangement links TRBV20-1 to TRBJ2-5; unclear D gene. Trimming removed 3 bases at V and 7 bases at J, with 18 bases between. The CDR3 is 14 residues long. Germline loops: CDR1 DFQATT, CDR2 SNEGSKA (reference sequence). In DNA, the CDR3 is TGCAGTGCTAGTCTCAGGCGGCGAGCGTGGACCCAGTACTTC. Protein: CSASLRRRAWTQYF.

The chain combines TRBV5-5 with TRBJ2-7; TRBD1 aligns across 8 bases. This CDR3 is built from 18 residues. The V segment lost 4 bases and the J segment 3 bases; nucleotides outside the gene matches: 18. CDR1 and CDR2 (germline): SGHKS, YYEKEE (reference sequence). The CDR3 loop reads CASSTQNPGQATYYEQYF. DNA for the CDR3: TGTGCCAGCAGCACCCAAAATCCGGGACAGGCTACCTACTACGAGCAGTACTTC.

The chain employs TRBV14 and TRBJ2-5; D is unclear. CDR3 size: 12 residues. V was clipped by 0 bases and J by 11 bases, with 10 bases between them. Germline V gives CDR1 SGHDN, CDR2 FVKESK. The CDR3 coding sequence is TGTGCCAGCAGCCAAGAGATCTATAAGCAGTACTTC. This translates into CASSQEIYKQYF.

This clonotype was seen many times. The chain employs TRBV7-3 and TRBJ2-1; D call uncertain. V dropped 6 bases and J dropped 0 bases, with 12 bases sitting between them. This CDR3 has 15 amino acids. CDR1 is SGHTA and CDR2 is FQGTGA in the germline V gene. CDR3 DNA: TGTGCCAGCAGTCTTGAGAGGAGCTCCTACAATGAGCAGTTCTTC. Translated: CASSLERSSYNEQFF.

The rearrangement links TRBV20-1 to TRBJ1-3, with a possible D match to TRBD1 (6 bases). Germline V CDR1 and CDR2: DFQATT, SNEGSKA (reference sequence). The CDR3 is made up of 13 amino acids. The ends were cut back, 3 bases at V and 2 bases at J, with 8 bases in the middle. The CDR3 loop is CSARSGAGNTIYF. The CDR3 DNA reads as TGCAGTGCTAGGTCAGGGGCTGGAAACACCATATATTTT.

The chain couples TRBV4-2 to TRBJ1-4; 7 bases are a match to TRBD1. The CDR3 length is 14 residues. Per germline, CDR1 LGHNA and CDR2 YNFKEQ. V trimming: 1 base; J trimming: 8 bases; junction bases outside the gene matches: 4. CDR3: CASSQGTGLEKLFF. CDR3 nucleotide sequence: TGTGCCAGCAGCCAAGGGACAGGTTTAGAAAAACTGTTTTTT.

This clonotype was seen only once. With a much larger clone just one base away, this may be a read error. The chain links TRBV5-1 to TRBJ2-5, with a possible D match to TRBD1 (6 bases). CDR1 and CDR2 from the germline V gene are SGHRS and YFSETQ. V was trimmed by 0 bases and J by 11 bases, leaving 17 bases between them. The length of the CDR3 is 14 residues. CDR3 amino acids: CASSLGNRADEQYF. The CDR3 nucleotides read TGCGCCAGCAGCTTGGGAAACAGGGCCGATGAGCAGTACTTC.

The chain is built from TRBV6-4 and TRBJ2-2, with D hard to call. The V and J ends lost 4 bases and 4 bases respectively, with 7 bases between them. Germline values: CDR1 MRHNA, CDR2 SNTAGT. This CDR3 is 13 amino acids long. The CDR3 loop is CASSGELTGELFF. The DNA of the CDR3 is TGTGCCAGCAGTGGGGAACTCACCGGGGAGCTGTTTTTT.

This clonotype appeared a few times. The rearrangement links TRBV6-2 or TRBV6-3 to TRBJ1-4; TRBD1 is a possible D gene (5 bases). Trimming pared 4 bases from V and 5 bases from J, leaving 11 bases between. Germline CDR1 and CDR2: MNHEY and SVGEGT. This CDR3 is 14 amino acids long. CDR3 DNA: TGTGCCAGCAGTTTCCCAGGGCGGAATGAAAAACTGTTTTTT. Encoded protein: CASSFPGRNEKLFF.

The genes are TRBV10-1 and TRBJ2-5, with no clear D. The J call is uncertain, as TRBJ2-7 better fits the DNA end. The CDR3 covers 13 residues. The germline V gene has CDR1 WNHNN and CDR2 SYGVQD (reference sequence). CDR3 bases: TGCGCCAGCAGTGAGTTTGGGGCCTACGAGCAGTACTTC. Its protein is CASSEFGAYEQYF.

V gene TRBV28 combines with J gene TRBJ1-2; D ambiguous. CDR1 is MDHEN, CDR2 SYDVKM, per germline. CDR3 size: 10 residues. Trimming pared 6 bases from V and 6 bases from J, leaving 5 bases between. The CDR3 DNA follows: TGTGCCAGCAGACGGGATGGCTACACCTTC. This codes for CASRRDGYTF.

This clonotype was seen only a few times. CDR3 DNA sequence: TGCGCCAGCACCTACACTAGCGGGGGGGCCGGAGATGAGCAGTTCTTC. It yields the protein CASTYTSGGAGDEQFF. V usage is TRBV5-1 and J usage is TRBJ2-1; 13 bases are shared with TRBD2. Germline CDR1 and CDR2: SGHRS and YFSETQ. The J segment lost 8 bases and the V segment lost 6 bases, leaving 11 bases of the junction unmatched. The CDR3 spans 16 residues.

The rearrangement links TRBV27 to TRBJ2-7; TRBD1 aligns across 8 bases. V was pared by 7 bases and J by 0 bases, with 11 bases of the junction left unmatched. Germline loops: CDR1 MNHEY, CDR2 SMNVEV (reference sequence). This CDR3 region has 16 residues. In nucleotides, the CDR3 is TGTGCCAGCACGGACAGGGTGCAGGGGCCCTCCTACGAGCAGTACTTC. It encodes CASTDRVQGPSYEQYF.